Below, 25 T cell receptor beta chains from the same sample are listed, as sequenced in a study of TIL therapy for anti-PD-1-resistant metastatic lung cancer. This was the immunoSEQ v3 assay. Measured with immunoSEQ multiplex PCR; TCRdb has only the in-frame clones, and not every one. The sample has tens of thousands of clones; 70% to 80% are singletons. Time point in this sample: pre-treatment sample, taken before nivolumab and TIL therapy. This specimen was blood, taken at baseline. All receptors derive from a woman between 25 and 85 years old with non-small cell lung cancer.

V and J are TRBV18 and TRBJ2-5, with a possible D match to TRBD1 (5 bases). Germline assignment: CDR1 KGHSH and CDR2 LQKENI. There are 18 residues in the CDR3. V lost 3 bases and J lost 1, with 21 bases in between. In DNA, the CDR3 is TGTGCCAGCTCACCTTTGGTGATCGAGACAGAGATCCAAGAGACCCAGTACTTC. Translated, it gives CASSPLVIETEIQETQYF.

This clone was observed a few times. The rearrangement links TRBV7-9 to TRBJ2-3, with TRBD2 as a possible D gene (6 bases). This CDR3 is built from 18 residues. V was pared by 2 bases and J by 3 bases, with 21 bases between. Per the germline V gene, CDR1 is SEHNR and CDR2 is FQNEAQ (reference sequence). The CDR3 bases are TGTGCCAGCAGCTTATATTTTGGCGGTCCGGGGGTAACAGATACGCAGTATTTT. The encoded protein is CASSLYFGGPGVTDTQYF.

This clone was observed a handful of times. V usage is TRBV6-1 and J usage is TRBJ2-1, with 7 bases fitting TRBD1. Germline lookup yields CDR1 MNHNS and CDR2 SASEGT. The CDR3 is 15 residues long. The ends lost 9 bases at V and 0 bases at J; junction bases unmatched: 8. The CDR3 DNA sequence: TGTGCCAGTTTACCCGGGACAGCCTCCTACAATGAGCAGTTCTTC. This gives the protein CASLPGTASYNEQFF.

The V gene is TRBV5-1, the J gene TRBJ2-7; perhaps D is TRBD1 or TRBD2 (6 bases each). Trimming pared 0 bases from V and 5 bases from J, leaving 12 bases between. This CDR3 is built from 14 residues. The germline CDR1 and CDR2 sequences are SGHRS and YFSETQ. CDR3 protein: CASSLEGGIHEQYF. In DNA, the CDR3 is TGCGCCAGCAGCTTGGAGGGGGGAATCCACGAGCAGTACTTC.

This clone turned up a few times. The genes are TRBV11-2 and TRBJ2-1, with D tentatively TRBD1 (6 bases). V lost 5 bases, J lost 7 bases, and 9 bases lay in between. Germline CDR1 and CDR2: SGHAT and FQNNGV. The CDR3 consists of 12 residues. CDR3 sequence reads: CASSQDRNEQFF. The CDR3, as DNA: TGTGCCAGCAGCCAGGACAGAAATGAGCAGTTCTTC.

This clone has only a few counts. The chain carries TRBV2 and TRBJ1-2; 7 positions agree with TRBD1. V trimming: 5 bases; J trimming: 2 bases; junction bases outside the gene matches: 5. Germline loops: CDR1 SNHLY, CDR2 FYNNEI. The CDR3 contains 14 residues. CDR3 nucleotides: TGTGCCAGCAGTAAGGGACAGATCAACTATGGCTACACCTTC. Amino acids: CASSKGQINYGYTF.

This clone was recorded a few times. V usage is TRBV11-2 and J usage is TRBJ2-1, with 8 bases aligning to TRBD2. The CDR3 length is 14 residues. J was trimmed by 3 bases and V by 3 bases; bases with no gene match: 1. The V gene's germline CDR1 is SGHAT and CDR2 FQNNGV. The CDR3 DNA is TGTGCCAGCAGCTTTCGGGGGGGCTACAATGAGCAGTTCTTC. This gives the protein CASSFRGGYNEQFF. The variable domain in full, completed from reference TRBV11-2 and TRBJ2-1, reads EAGVAQSPRYKIIEKRQSVAFWCNPISGHATLYWYQQILGQGPKLLIQFQNNGVVDDSQLPKDRFSAERLKGVDSTLKIQPAKLEDSAVYLCASSFRGGYNEQFFGPGTRLTVL.

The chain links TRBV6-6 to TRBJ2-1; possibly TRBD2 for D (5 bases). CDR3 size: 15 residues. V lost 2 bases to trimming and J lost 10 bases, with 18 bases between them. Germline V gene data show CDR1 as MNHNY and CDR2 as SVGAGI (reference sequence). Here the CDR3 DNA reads TGTGCCAGCAGTTACCCGAGGGCTTTCGTGGAGGAGCAGTTCTTC. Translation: CASSYPRAFVEEQFF.

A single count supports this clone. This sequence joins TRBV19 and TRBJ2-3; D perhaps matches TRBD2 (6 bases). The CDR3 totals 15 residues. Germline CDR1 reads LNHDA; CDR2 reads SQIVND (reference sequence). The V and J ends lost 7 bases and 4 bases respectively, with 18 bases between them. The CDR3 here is CASKEGSDLSDTQYF. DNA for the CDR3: TGTGCCAGTAAGGAGGGTAGCGACCTATCAGATACGCAGTATTTT.

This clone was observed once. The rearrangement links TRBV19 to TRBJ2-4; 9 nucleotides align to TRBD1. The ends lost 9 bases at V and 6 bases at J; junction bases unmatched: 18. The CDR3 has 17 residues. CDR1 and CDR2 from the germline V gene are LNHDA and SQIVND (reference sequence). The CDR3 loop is CASRTHETGGRRNIQYF. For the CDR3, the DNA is TGTGCCAGCAGAACCCACGAAACAGGGGGCAGACGAAACATTCAGTACTTC.

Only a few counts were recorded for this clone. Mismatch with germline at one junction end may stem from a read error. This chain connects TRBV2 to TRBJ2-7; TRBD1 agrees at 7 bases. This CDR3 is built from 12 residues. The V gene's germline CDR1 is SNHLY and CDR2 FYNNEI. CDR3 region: CASSAGTALRGF. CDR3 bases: TGTGCCAGCAGTGCCGGGACAGCTCTCCGGGGATTC.

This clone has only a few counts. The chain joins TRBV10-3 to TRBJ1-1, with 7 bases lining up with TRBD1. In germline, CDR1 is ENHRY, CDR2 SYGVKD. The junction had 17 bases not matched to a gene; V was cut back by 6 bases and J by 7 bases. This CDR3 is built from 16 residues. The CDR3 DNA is TGTGCCATCAGGACTCAGGGGGTCGCAAACCCTAGTGAAGCTTTCTTT. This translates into CAIRTQGVANPSEAFF.

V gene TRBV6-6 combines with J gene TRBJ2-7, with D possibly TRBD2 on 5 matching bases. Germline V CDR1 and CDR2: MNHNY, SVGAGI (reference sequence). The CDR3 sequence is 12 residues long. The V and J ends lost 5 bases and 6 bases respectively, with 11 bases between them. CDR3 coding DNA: TGTGCCAGCAGTCAGAGGGCGGCCGAGCAGTACTTC. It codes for CASSQRAAEQYF.

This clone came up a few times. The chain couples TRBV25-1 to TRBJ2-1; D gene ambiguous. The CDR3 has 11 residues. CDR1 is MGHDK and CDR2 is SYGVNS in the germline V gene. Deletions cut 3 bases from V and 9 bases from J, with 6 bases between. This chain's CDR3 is CASSEAIEQFF. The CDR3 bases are TGTGCCAGCAGTGAGGCAATTGAGCAGTTCTTC.

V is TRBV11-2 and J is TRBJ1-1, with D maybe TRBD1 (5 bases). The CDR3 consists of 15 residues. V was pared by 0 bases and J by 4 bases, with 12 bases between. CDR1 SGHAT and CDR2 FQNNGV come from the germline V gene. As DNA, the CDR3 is TGTGCCAGCAGCTTAGATATTCAGGGAGGCACTGAAGCTTTCTTT. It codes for CASSLDIQGGTEAFF. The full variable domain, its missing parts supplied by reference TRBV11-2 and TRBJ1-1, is EAGVAQSPRYKIIEKRQSVAFWCNPISGHATLYWYQQILGQGPKLLIQFQNNGVVDDSQLPKDRFSAERLKGVDSTLKIQPAKLEDSAVYLCASSLDIQGGTEAFFGQGTRLTVV.

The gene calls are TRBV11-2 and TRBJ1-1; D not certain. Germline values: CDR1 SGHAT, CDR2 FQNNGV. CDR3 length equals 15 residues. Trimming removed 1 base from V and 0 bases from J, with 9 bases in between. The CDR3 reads CASSLVSNMNTEAFF. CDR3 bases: TGTGCCAGCAGCTTAGTGAGTAATATGAACACTGAAGCTTTCTTT.

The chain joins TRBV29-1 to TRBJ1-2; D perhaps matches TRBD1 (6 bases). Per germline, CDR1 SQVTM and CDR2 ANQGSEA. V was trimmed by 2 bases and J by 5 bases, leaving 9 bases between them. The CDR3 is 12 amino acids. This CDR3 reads CSVERGTYGYTF. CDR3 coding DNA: TGCAGCGTTGAAAGGGGGACGTATGGCTACACCTTC.

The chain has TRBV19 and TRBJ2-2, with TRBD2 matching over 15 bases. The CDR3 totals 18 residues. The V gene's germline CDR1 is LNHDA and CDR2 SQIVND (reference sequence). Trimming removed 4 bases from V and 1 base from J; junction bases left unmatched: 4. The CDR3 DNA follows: TGTGCCAGTAGTAGTCCGGGACTAGCGGGGGGGAACACCGGGGAGCTGTTTTTT. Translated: CASSSPGLAGGNTGELFF.

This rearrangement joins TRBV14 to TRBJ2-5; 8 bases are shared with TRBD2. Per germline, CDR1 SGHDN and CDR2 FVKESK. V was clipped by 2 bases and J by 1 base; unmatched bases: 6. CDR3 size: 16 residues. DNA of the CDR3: TGTGCCAGCAGCCAACGCGGGGGGCCCCTCCAAGAGACCCAGTACTTC. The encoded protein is CASSQRGGPLQETQYF.

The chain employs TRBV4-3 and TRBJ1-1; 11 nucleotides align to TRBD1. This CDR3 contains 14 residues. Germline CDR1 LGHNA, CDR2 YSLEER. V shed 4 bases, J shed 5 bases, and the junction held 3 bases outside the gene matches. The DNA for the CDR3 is TGCGCCAGCAGCCTGGGACAGGGGGTTACTGAAGCTTTCTTT. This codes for CASSLGQGVTEAFF.

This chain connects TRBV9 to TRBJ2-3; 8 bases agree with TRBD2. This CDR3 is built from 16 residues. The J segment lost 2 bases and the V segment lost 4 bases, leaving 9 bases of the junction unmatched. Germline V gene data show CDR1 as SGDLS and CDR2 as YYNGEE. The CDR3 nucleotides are TGTGCCAGCAGCAAGGGACTAGAGGTCCTCACAGATACGCAGTATTTT. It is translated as CASSKGLEVLTDTQYF.

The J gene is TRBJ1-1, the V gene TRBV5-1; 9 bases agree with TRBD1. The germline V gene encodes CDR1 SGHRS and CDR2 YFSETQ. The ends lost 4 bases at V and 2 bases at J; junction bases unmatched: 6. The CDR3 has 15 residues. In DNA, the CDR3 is TGCGCCAGCAGCGGAGGACAGGGGTATAACACTGAAGCTTTCTTT. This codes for CASSGGQGYNTEAFF.

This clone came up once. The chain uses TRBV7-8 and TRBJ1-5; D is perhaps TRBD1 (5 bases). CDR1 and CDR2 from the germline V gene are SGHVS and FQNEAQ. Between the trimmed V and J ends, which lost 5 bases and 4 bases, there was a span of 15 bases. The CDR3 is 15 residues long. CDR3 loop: CASSKRGIGNQPQHF. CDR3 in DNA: TGTGCCAGCAGCAAACGGGGCATCGGAAATCAGCCCCAGCATTTT.

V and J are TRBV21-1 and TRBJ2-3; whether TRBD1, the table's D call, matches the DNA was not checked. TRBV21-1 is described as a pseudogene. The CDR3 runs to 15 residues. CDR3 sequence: CASSKCQGARDTQYF. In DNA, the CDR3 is TGTGCCAGCAGCAAATGCCAGGGGGCGAGGGATACGCAGTATTTT.

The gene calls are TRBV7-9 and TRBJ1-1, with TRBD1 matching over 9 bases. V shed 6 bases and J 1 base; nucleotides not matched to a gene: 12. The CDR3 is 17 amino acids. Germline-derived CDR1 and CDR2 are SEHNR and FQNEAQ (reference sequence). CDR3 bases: TGTGCCAGCAGACGACAGGGGGACCCGGTAACGAACACTGAAGCTTTCTTT. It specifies CASRRQGDPVTNTEAFF.